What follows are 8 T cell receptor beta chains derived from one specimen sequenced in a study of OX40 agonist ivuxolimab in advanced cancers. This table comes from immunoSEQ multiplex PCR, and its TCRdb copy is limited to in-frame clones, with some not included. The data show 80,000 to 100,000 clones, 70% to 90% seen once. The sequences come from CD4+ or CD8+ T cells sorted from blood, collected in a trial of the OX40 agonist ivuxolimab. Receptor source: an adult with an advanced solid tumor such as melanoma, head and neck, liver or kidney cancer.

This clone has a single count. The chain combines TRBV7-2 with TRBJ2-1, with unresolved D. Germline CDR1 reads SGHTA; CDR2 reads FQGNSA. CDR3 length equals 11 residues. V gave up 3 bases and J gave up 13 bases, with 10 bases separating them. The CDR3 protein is CASSFYQSQFF. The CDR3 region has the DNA TGTGCCAGCAGCTTTTACCAGAGCCAGTTCTTC. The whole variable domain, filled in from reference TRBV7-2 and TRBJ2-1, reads GAGVSQSPSNKVTEKGKDVELRCDPISGHTALYWYRQSLGQGLEFLIYFQGNSAPDKSGLPSDRFSAERTGGSVSTLTIQRTQQEDSAVYLCASSFYQSQFFGPGTRLTVL.

The CDR3 is CASSFRREGYQPQHF. CDR3 DNA sequence: TGTGCCAGTAGTTTCCGACGGGAAGGTTATCAGCCCCAGCATTTT. The rearrangement joins TRBV19 to TRBJ1-5; D is uncertain. The CDR3 covers 15 residues. Trimming took 5 bases from V and 5 from J, leaving 16 bases between them. Germline lookup yields CDR1 LNHDA and CDR2 SQIVND (reference sequence).

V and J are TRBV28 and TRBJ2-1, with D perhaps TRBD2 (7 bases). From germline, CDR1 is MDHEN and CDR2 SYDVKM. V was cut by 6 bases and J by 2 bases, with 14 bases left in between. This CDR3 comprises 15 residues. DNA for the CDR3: TGTGCCAGCAGACTAAGGGGGGGAACCTACAATGAGCAGTTCTTC. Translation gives CASRLRGGTYNEQFF.

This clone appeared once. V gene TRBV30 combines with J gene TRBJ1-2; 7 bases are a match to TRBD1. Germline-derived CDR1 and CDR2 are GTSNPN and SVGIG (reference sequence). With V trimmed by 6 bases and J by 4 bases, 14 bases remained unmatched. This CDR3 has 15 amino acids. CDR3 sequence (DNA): TGTGCCTGCTTCACTCCGGGACAGCTCACCTATGGCTACACCTTC. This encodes CACFTPGQLTYGYTF.

The CDR3 sequence is CASSQAGVMDYTF. CDR3 bases: TGCGCCAGCAGCCAGGCAGGGGTGATGGACTACACCTTC. The V call is TRBV4-3, the J call TRBJ1-2; possibly TRBD1 for D (6 bases). Between the trimmed V and J ends, which lost 3 bases and 10 bases, there was a span of 15 bases. This CDR3 has 13 residues. Germline CDR1 is LGHNA and CDR2 is YSLEER.

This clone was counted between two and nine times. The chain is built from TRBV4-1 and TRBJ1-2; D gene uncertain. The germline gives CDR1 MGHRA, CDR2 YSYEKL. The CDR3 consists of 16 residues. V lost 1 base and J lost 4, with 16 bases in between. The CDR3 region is CASSQVEGRTVYGYTF. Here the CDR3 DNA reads TGCGCCAGCAGCCAAGTTGAGGGTAGAACCGTCTATGGCTACACCTTC.

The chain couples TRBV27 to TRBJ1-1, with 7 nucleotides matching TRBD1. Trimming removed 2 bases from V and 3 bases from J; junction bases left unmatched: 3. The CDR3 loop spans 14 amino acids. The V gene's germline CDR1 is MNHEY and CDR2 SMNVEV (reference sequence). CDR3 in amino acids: CASSLKGAHTEAFF. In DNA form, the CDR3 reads TGTGCCAGCAGTTTAAAGGGGGCGCACACTGAAGCTTTCTTT.

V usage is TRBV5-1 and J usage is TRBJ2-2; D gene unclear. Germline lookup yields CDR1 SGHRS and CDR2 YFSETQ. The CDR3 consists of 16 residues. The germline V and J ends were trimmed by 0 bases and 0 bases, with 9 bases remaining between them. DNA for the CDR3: TGCGCCAGCAGCTTGGTAGCAGTCGCGAACACCGGGGAGCTGTTTTTT. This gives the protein CASSLVAVANTGELFF.